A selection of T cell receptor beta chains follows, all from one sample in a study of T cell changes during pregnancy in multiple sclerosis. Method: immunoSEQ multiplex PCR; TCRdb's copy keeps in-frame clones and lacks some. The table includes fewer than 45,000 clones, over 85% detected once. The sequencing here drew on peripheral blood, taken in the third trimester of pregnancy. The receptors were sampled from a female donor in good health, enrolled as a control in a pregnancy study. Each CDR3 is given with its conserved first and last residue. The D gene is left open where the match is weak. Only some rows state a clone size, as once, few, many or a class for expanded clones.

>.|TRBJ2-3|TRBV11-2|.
CASSQDWVTDTQYF
TGTGCCAGCAGCCAGGACTGGGTCACAGATACGCAGTATTTT
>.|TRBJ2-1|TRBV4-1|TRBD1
CASSRLRGLDNEQFF
TGCGCCAGCAGCCGCCTCAGGGGGCTCGACAATGAGCAGTTCTTC
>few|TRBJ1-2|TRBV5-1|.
CASSPGQDYGYTF
TGCGCCAGCAGCCCAGGGCAGGACTATGGCTACACCTTC
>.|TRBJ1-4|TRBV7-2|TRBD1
CASSFLGTGEKLFF
TGTGCCAGCAGCTTCCTCGGGACAGGTGAAAAACTGTTTTTT
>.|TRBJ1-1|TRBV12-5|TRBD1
CASGLNFGQGAFF
TGTGCTAGTGGTTTGAATTTCGGACAGGGAGCTTTCTTT
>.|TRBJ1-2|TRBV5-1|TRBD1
CASSLLTGDGGYTF
TGCGCCAGCAGCTTACTGACAGGGGATGGGGGCTACACCTTC
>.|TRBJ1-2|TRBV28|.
CASSLWEVLGFYGYTF
TGTGCCAGCAGTTTATGGGAGGTTCTAGGGTTCTATGGCTACACCTTC
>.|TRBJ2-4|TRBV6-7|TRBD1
CASKGQAFGAKNIQYF
TGTGCCAGCAAGGGACAGGCCTTCGGAGCCAAAAACATTCAGTACTTC
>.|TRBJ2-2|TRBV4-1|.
CASSQKGTSNTGELFF
TGCGCCAGCAGCCAAAAAGGGACTTCGAACACCGGGGAGCTGTTTTTT
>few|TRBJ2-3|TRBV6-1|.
CASSEAERDTQYF
TGTGCCAGCAGTGAAGCGGAGAGAGATACGCAGTATTTT
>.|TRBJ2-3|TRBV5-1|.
CASSFYRQTSTDTQYF
TGCGCCAGCAGCTTCTATAGACAGACTAGCACAGATACGCAGTATTTT
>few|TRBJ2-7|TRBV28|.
CASSRDYEQYF
TGTGCCAGCAGCCGAGATTACGAGCAGTACTTC
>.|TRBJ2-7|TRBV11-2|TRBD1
CARDRDSYEQYF
TGTGCCAGGGACAGGGATTCCTACGAGCAGTACTTC
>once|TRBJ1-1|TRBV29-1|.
CSAQVGGSEAFF
TGCAGCGCCCAAGTGGGGGGATCTGAAGCTTTCTTT
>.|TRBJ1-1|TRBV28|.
CATFQGTDTEAFF
TGTGCCACCTTTCAGGGTACCGACACTGAAGCTTTCTTT
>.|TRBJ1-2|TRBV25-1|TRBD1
CASTQAGTGVRGYTF
TGTGCCAGCACCCAGGCCGGGACAGGGGTTCGCGGCTACACCTTC